This TCR beta chain was captured in a study of blood T cell repertoires in COVID-19. In the study overall: Sites across the United States, Italy and Spain contributed samples from acute and convalescent COVID-19. Nucleic acid was either cDNA or gDNA, and it came from T cells, B-cell-depleted T cells, or PBMCs.

Under the authors' procedure: For nucleated cells, counts were estimated from reference gene primer amplification. Only in-frame clones appear in the TCRdb table, and some are missing; sequencing was by immunoSEQ multiplex PCR. Clone size and V and J calls were adopted from that table, with D and trimming inferred from the DNA. The sample contains approximately 40,000 clones, 85% of which appear only once. Trimming pared 10 bases from V and 2 bases from J, leaving 18 bases between. From germline, CDR1 is SNHLY and CDR2 FYNNEI. This CDR3 has 14 amino acids. The receptor comes from a human donor in a cohort sampled during active COVID-19. The sequenced material came from peripheral blood. The rearrangement links TRBV2 to TRBJ2-7; possible D gene TRBD2, 5 bases. The CDR3 protein is CATKGAMGTYEQYF. CDR3 in DNA: TGTGCCACCAAGGGAGCCATGGGGACCTACGAGCAGTACTTC.